The source of this T cell receptor beta chain is a study of CD8 T cells in ankylosing spondylitis. This clonotype was seen a handful of times. TCRdb fed the 5' RACE reads into MiXCR, producing one record per CDR3 protein. This repertoire shows about 360,000 distinct CDR3 sequences, approximately 22% found once; its top ten account for around 13%. This CDR3 is 14 amino acids long. V shed 6 bases and J shed 5 bases, with 16 bases lying between them. The chain carries TRBV12-3 or TRBV12-4 and TRBJ1-1; no firm D call. The TCR was taken from a male donor with ankylosing spondylitis or in good health (not recorded which). Sequencing was done on a sample of blood, either unsorted or a sorted T cell fraction (not recorded which). The CDR3 DNA sequence: TGTGCCAGCAGCACGAACGGACTAGGGACTGAAGCTTTCTTT. Translating it yields CASSTNGLGTEAFF.